This entry concerns a single TCR beta chain. Antigen specificity is unknown. Semi-nested PCR with Nested Universal Primer A followed constant-region reverse priming of full-length variable regions. TCRdb itself ran the 5' RACE reads through MiXCR, one entry per CDR3 protein. This repertoire shows 55,000 to 70,000 distinct CDR3 sequences, around 28% found once; its top ten account for 2.5% to 3.5%. Trimming stripped 2 bases from V and 3 bases from J, with 11 bases between. The CDR3 sequence is 14 residues long. Germline V gene data show CDR1 as SGHRS and CDR2 as YFSETQ. The study, taken as a whole, reports: Tumor-infiltrating Treg TCR alpha and beta sequences overlapped most with tumor naive CD4+ T cells, then blood naive. Tumor memory CD4+ T cell TCR gene usage was found to cluster with blood and lymph node memory CD4+ cells and with lymph node naive CD4+ cells. Larger-cohort validation covered only one TCR beta V-J rearrangement.

The gene calls are TRBV5-1 and TRBJ1-1; D is unresolved. The material sequenced was tumor-infiltrating memory CD4+ T cells sorted from the breast tumor. The subset is: memory CD4+ T cells, CD4+CD45RO+CD25-. This TCR was recovered from a female donor with breast cancer. The CDR3 nucleotides are TGCGCCAGCAGCTTAGTTAGCGGAGACACTGAAGCTTTCTTT. Protein: CASSLVSGDTEAFF.